Listed below are T cell receptor beta chains from one sample, sequenced in a study of early T cells in non-severe SARS-CoV-2 infection. Each CDR3 protein is one row after TCRdb ran MiXCR on the 5' RACE reads. The sample contains tens of thousands of distinct CDR3 sequences, roughly 6.6% of which appear only once. Sequenced material: whole blood, taken at baseline. The receptors stem from an adult who was a healthcare worker with PCR-confirmed SARS-CoV-2 infection or an uninfected control (not recorded which). Both conserved end residues are part of each CDR3. Fields, in order: CDR3 protein, J gene, V gene, D gene. The D gene is left open where the match is weak.

CDR3aa: CASNEHNTGELFF; j_gene: TRBJ2-2; v_gene: TRBV6-4; d_gene: -
CDR3aa: CASSLREIDEQFF; j_gene: TRBJ2-1; v_gene: TRBV6-6; d_gene: -
CDR3aa: CASSYAGGDNEKLFF; j_gene: TRBJ1-4; v_gene: TRBV5-4; d_gene: -
CDR3aa: CASSPSWEQYF; j_gene: TRBJ2-7; v_gene: TRBV7-9; d_gene: -
CDR3aa: CASSFNYEQYF; j_gene: TRBJ2-7; v_gene: TRBV7-9; d_gene: -
CDR3aa: CASSPPGTGDNEQFF; j_gene: TRBJ2-1; v_gene: TRBV9; d_gene: TRBD1
CDR3aa: CASSLKILVLGNEQFF; j_gene: TRBJ2-1; v_gene: TRBV4-1; d_gene: -
CDR3aa: CASRARQRAFF; j_gene: TRBJ1-1; v_gene: TRBV6-6; d_gene: -
CDR3aa: CASSQDLGSRGNTIYF; j_gene: TRBJ1-3; v_gene: TRBV4-2; d_gene: -
CDR3aa: CASRPPTSGPEETQYF; j_gene: TRBJ2-5; v_gene: TRBV12-3/TRBV12-4; d_gene: TRBD2
CDR3aa: CATAQGIYNEQFF; j_gene: TRBJ2-1; v_gene: TRBV24-1; d_gene: -
CDR3aa: CSASFLVNDEQFF; j_gene: TRBJ2-1; v_gene: TRBV20-1; d_gene: -
CDR3aa: CASSVRASADEQYF; j_gene: TRBJ2-7; v_gene: TRBV9; d_gene: -
CDR3aa: CSVLAGLGEDTQYF; j_gene: TRBJ2-3; v_gene: TRBV29-1; d_gene: TRBD2
CDR3aa: CASSQANEQYF; j_gene: TRBJ2-7; v_gene: TRBV14; d_gene: -
CDR3aa: CASSRDWGAGNGAGETQYF; j_gene: TRBJ2-5; v_gene: TRBV4-3; d_gene: -
CDR3aa: CASSHGEGRQYF; j_gene: TRBJ2-7; v_gene: TRBV7-9; d_gene: -
CDR3aa: CASSQEGGAWGGYTF; j_gene: TRBJ1-2; v_gene: TRBV4-3; d_gene: -
CDR3aa: CASSLGGAADTQYF; j_gene: TRBJ2-3; v_gene: TRBV7-2; d_gene: -
CDR3aa: CASSGEGRRSYGYTF; j_gene: TRBJ1-2; v_gene: TRBV2; d_gene: -
CDR3aa: CASSLPGQAETQYF; j_gene: TRBJ2-5; v_gene: TRBV7-9; d_gene: TRBD1
CDR3aa: CASSSTGTVPGANVLTF; j_gene: TRBJ2-6; v_gene: TRBV6-2/TRBV6-3; d_gene: -
CDR3aa: CASRMTGELFF; j_gene: TRBJ2-2; v_gene: TRBV7-8; d_gene: -
CDR3aa: CASSPPDSYQETQYF; j_gene: TRBJ2-5; v_gene: TRBV18; d_gene: -
CDR3aa: CASSPGGGQVTEFF; j_gene: TRBJ2-1; v_gene: TRBV5-1; d_gene: TRBD2
CDR3aa: CASSLAGGPAEQFF; j_gene: TRBJ2-1; v_gene: TRBV11-2; d_gene: TRBD2
CDR3aa: CASSFNPSEQYF; j_gene: TRBJ2-7; v_gene: TRBV28; d_gene: -
CDR3aa: CASSVNQETQYF; j_gene: TRBJ2-5; v_gene: TRBV2; d_gene: -
CDR3aa: CAIRAEGTRHTEAFF; j_gene: TRBJ1-1; v_gene: TRBV10-3; d_gene: -
CDR3aa: CASSYSPLAGLYNEQFF; j_gene: TRBJ2-1; v_gene: TRBV6-6; d_gene: TRBD2
CDR3aa: CASSLSRRGLTGGPARNEQFF; j_gene: TRBJ2-1; v_gene: TRBV12-3/TRBV12-4; d_gene: TRBD1
CDR3aa: CASSQEAVLNTGELFF; j_gene: TRBJ2-2; v_gene: TRBV4-3; d_gene: -
CDR3aa: CATSVGVFNEQFF; j_gene: TRBJ2-1; v_gene: TRBV12-3/TRBV12-4; d_gene: -
CDR3aa: CASSSGNQETQYF; j_gene: TRBJ2-5; v_gene: TRBV27; d_gene: -
CDR3aa: CASSVKQGRSYNSPLHF; j_gene: TRBJ1-6; v_gene: TRBV6-5; d_gene: TRBD1
CDR3aa: CASSRGQGSTYNEQFF; j_gene: TRBJ2-1; v_gene: TRBV11-2; d_gene: TRBD1
CDR3aa: CASSPGLAGLQYF; j_gene: TRBJ2-7; v_gene: TRBV7-2; d_gene: TRBD2
CDR3aa: CATSDPGTGELFF; j_gene: TRBJ2-2; v_gene: TRBV24-1; d_gene: -
CDR3aa: CASSPSGVTDTQYF; j_gene: TRBJ2-3; v_gene: TRBV7-9; d_gene: TRBD2
CDR3aa: CASSRLGRDKDGYTF; j_gene: TRBJ1-2; v_gene: TRBV4-1; d_gene: -
CDR3aa: CASSLDSTSPLHF; j_gene: TRBJ1-6; v_gene: TRBV7-9; d_gene: -
CDR3aa: CASSYWTADTEAFF; j_gene: TRBJ1-1; v_gene: TRBV6-2/TRBV6-3; d_gene: -
CDR3aa: CASSLGTAGVRETQYF; j_gene: TRBJ2-5; v_gene: TRBV7-3; d_gene: TRBD2
CDR3aa: CASSEESSGANVLTF; j_gene: TRBJ2-6; v_gene: TRBV6-4; d_gene: -
CDR3aa: CASSQVAEHGYTF; j_gene: TRBJ1-2; v_gene: TRBV4-3; d_gene: -
CDR3aa: CASSFGQGSTDTQYF; j_gene: TRBJ2-3; v_gene: TRBV7-9; d_gene: TRBD1